These T cell receptor beta chains were read from a single sample in a study of Graves' ophthalmopathy and Graves' hyperthyroidism. MiXCR, applied by TCRdb to the multiplex PCR reads, yields one record per CDR3 protein. The table shows about 370,000 distinct CDR3 sequences, with approximately 16% occurring only once. The specimen sequenced was peripheral blood. These receptors all stem from a woman under 30 with Graves' ophthalmopathy. CDR3s leave out the opening cysteine and the closing phenylalanine or tryptophan. Clone size, where shown, is once, few, many, or a class for clones that have expanded.

j_call v_call clone_size cdr3_aa
TRBJ2-5 TRBV12-3/TRBV12-4 . ASSRDSGAETQY
TRBJ1-1 TRBV28 many ASRLETGTAWNTEAF
TRBJ2-4 TRBV6-2/TRBV6-3 many ASSYSNRGRSQNIQY
TRBJ2-5 TRBV4-2 . ASSQDGTSGETQY
TRBJ1-1 TRBV2 . ASSLDTTEAF
TRBJ2-7 TRBV7-2 many ASSGDSSEQY
TRBJ2-5 TRBV28 . ASSLPLRETQY
TRBJ2-7 TRBV28 . ASSFESPAGLGFYEQY
TRBJ1-1 TRBV28 many ASSPSLNTEAF
TRBJ1-1 TRBV29-1 many SVENGLNTEAF
TRBJ1-3 TRBV19 . ASSIVYDGGSGNTIY
TRBJ1-5 TRBV18 few ASSPPARQPQH
TRBJ1-6 TRBV6-5 many ASSSGTEVTPLH
TRBJ1-5 TRBV24-1 many ATSDFRGAGQPQH
TRBJ1-1 TRBV12-3/TRBV12-4 many ASLRVNTEAF
TRBJ2-7 TRBV28 . ASSLWGTNEQY
TRBJ2-5 TRBV11-2 many ASSRPLRGGEIQETQY
TRBJ1-5 TRBV20-1 . SATQGGLDQPQH
TRBJ1-1 TRBV14 many ASSQELVTEAF
TRBJ2-5 TRBV11-2 many ASKLQPTTEETQY
TRBJ2-4 TRBV12-3/TRBV12-4 many ASSLGPRAKNIQY
TRBJ2-4 TRBV11-1 . ASSLGQGLDKNIQY
TRBJ2-7 TRBV4-1 many ASSQVHPVQTYEQY
TRBJ1-1 TRBV6-2/TRBV6-3 many ASLTGVVKSNTEAF
TRBJ2-7 TRBV6-1 many ASSELGPHSYEQY
TRBJ2-7 TRBV29-1 . SGGHSSYEQY
TRBJ1-5 TRBV19 many ASSVGPMTGQPQH
TRBJ2-6 TRBV9 many ASSAPSGANVLT
TRBJ1-2 TRBV12-3/TRBV12-4 many ASMEKRVEGYT
TRBJ2-5 TRBV20-1 many SARDSGGSKTQY
TRBJ1-5 TRBV29-1 many SVGGRGNQPQH
TRBJ1-2 TRBV28 . ASHIATGTSGYT
TRBJ2-2 TRBV12-3/TRBV12-4 many ASSNRNPNTGELF
TRBJ2-7 TRBV12-3/TRBV12-4 many ASSLGRGGPYEQY
TRBJ2-2 TRBV20-1 many SATSGNTGELF
TRBJ2-7 TRBV11-2 many ASSAGWGEQY
TRBJ1-2 TRBV7-2 many ASSWGQSTYGYT
TRBJ2-7 TRBV20-1 many SASSLIGLASQGGYEQY
TRBJ2-7 TRBV27 many ASSLLGAYEQY
TRBJ2-7 TRBV28 many ASSPHVGGGYEQY
TRBJ2-7 TRBV3-1 few ASSPAVLANEQY
TRBJ1-2 TRBV6-1 many ASSASGGIGYT
TRBJ2-5 TRBV6-1 . ASRRRDRAQETQY
TRBJ1-1 TRBV19 many ASSPPRDRGWTEAF